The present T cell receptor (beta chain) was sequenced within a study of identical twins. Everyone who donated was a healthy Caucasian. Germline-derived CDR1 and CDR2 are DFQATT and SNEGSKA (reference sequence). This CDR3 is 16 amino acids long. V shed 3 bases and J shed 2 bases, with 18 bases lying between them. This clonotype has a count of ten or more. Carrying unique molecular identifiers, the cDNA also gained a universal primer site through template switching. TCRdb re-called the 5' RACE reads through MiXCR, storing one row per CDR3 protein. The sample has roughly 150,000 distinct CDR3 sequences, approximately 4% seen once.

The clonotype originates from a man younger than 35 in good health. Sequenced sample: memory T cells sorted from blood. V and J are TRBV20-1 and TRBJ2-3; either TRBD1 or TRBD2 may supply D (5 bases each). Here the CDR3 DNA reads TGCAGTGCTAGCGGGGCCAGCACCAGTCTCACAGATACGCAGTATTTT. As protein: CSASGASTSLTDTQYF.